The 11 T cell receptor beta chains listed next were all sequenced from one sample in a study of response to subunit inactivated influenza vaccine. MiXCR was run by TCRdb on the RT-PCR reads, yielding one entry per CDR3 protein. Among 550,000 to 800,000 distinct CDR3 sequences, about 15% were seen once, and the ten largest hold approximately 10%. Material: PBMCs from blood, obtained roughly 12 days after vaccination. Receptors originate from a man in his fifties or sixties who received an inactivated influenza vaccine.

This sequence joins TRBV11-1 and TRBJ2-5, with D uncertain. Trimming removed 4 bases at V and 2 bases at J, with 8 bases between. The germline V gene encodes CDR1 SGHAT and CDR2 FQDESV (reference sequence). The CDR3 length is 13 residues. CDR3 in DNA: TGTGCCAGCAGCTGGGCGTTACAAGAGACCCAGTACTTC. This translates into CASSWALQETQYF.

This clonotype has at least ten counts. The chain links TRBV20-1 to TRBJ1-4; the D gene is possibly TRBD1 (5 bases). V lost 5 bases, J lost 7 bases, and 17 bases lay in between. CDR1 is DFQATT, CDR2 SNEGSKA, per germline (reference sequence). The CDR3 covers 14 residues. The CDR3 DNA reads TGCAGTGCTCCCCGGCGGGACCGGACTGAAAAACTGTTTTTT. It codes for CSAPRRDRTEKLFF.

This clonotype has a handful of counts. V and J are TRBV28 and TRBJ2-7, with D hard to call. The V gene lost 5 bases and the J gene lost 0 bases, with 14 bases spanning the gap. Per the germline V gene, CDR1 is MDHEN and CDR2 is SYDVKM. The CDR3 is 15 amino acids. In nucleotides, the CDR3 is TGTGCCAGCAGTACGCCCCAGGTACTCTCCTACGAGCAGTACTTC. Translation gives CASSTPQVLSYEQYF.

The chain employs TRBV5-1 and TRBJ2-5; 10 nucleotides agree with TRBD2. The CDR3 consists of 15 residues. Germline assignment: CDR1 SGHRS and CDR2 YFSETQ. The V gene end was trimmed by 5 bases and the J gene end by 1 base; junction bases not matched to a gene: 5. CDR3 loop: CASRLAGEPQETQYF. For the CDR3, the DNA is TGCGCCAGCAGGCTAGCGGGGGAACCCCAAGAGACCCAGTACTTC. Full variable domain (missing parts from reference TRBV5-1 and TRBJ2-5): KAGVTQTPRYLIKTRGQQVTLSCSPISGHRSVSWYQQTPGQGLQFLFEYFSETQRNKGNFPGRFSGRQFSNSRSEMNVSTLELGDSALYLCASRLAGEPQETQYFGPGTRLLVL.

This clonotype was seen only a few times. Germline and junction disagree at one end, which may indicate a read error. The rearrangement links TRBV12-3 or TRBV12-4 to TRBJ1-2; D is undetermined. The CDR3 length is 13 residues. The CDR3 here is CASSLDGVNGYTF. The CDR3 nucleotides are TGTGCCAGCAGCTTAGACGGGGTGAATGGCTACACCTTC.

The V gene is TRBV25-1, the J gene TRBJ2-2, with 11 positions matching TRBD2. Germline loops: CDR1 MGHDK, CDR2 SYGVNS. Unmatched junction bases numbered 2, after V lost 5 bases and J lost 3 bases. The CDR3 length is 15 residues. The CDR3 spells CASSKLAGDTGELFF. Written as DNA, the CDR3 is TGTGCCAGCAGTAAACTAGCGGGGGACACCGGGGAGCTGTTTTTT.

V usage is TRBV28 and J usage is TRBJ2-7, with D perhaps TRBD1 or TRBD2 (5 bases each). From germline, CDR1 is MDHEN and CDR2 SYDVKM. Trimming took 6 bases from V and 3 from J, leaving 12 bases between them. The CDR3 runs 13 residues. DNA of the CDR3: TGTGCCAGCAGCGAGGGACGCCACTACGAGCAGTACTTC. It translates to CASSEGRHYEQYF.

This clonotype has just a few counts. The gene calls are TRBV4-2 and TRBJ2-1; 7 nucleotides match TRBD1. Germline V gene sequence: CDR1 LGHNA, CDR2 YNFKEQ. V was pared by 4 bases and J by 0 bases, with 3 bases of the junction left unmatched. This CDR3 comprises 15 residues. CDR3 amino acids: CASSPRDSSYNEQFF. CDR3 bases: TGTGCCAGCAGCCCCCGGGACAGCTCCTACAATGAGCAGTTCTTC.

This CDR3 is CASILGGVGSTDTQYF. The CDR3 nucleotides read TGTGCCAGCATTCTTGGCGGGGTGGGTAGCACAGATACGCAGTATTTT. The chain uses TRBV2 and TRBJ2-3; the D gene is possibly TRBD2 (6 bases). The length of the CDR3 is 16 residues. Germline lookup yields CDR1 SNHLY and CDR2 FYNNEI. V lost 7 bases and J lost 0, with 17 bases in between.

The genes are TRBV28 and TRBJ1-2; D is possibly TRBD1 (5 bases). This CDR3 contains 11 residues. V lost 5 bases to trimming and J lost 7 bases, with 8 bases between them. In germline, CDR1 is MDHEN, CDR2 SYDVKM. The CDR3 loop reads CASSLDIGYTF. In nucleotides, the CDR3 is TGTGCCAGCAGTCTGGACATTGGCTACACCTTC.

V and J are TRBV10-3 and TRBJ2-3; D not certain. The CDR3 length is 16 residues. The germline V gene has CDR1 ENHRY and CDR2 SYGVKD. Between the trimmed V and J ends, which lost 0 bases and 3 bases, there was a span of 13 bases. CDR3 residues: CAISESSSAITDTQYF. The CDR3 DNA is TGTGCCATCAGTGAGTCCAGCAGCGCGATTACAGATACGCAGTATTTT.